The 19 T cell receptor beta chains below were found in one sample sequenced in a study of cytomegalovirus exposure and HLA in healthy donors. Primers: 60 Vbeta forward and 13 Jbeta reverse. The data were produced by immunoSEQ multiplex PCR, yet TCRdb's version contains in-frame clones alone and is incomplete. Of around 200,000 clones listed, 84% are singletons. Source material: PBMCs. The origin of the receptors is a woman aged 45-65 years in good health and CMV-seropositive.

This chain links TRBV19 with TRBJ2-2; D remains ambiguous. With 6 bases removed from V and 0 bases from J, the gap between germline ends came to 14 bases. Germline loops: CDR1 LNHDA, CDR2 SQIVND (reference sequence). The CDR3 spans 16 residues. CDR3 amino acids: CASRVVVQTNTGELFF. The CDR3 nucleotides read TGTGCCAGTAGGGTGGTGGTGCAGACGAACACCGGGGAGCTGTTTTTT.

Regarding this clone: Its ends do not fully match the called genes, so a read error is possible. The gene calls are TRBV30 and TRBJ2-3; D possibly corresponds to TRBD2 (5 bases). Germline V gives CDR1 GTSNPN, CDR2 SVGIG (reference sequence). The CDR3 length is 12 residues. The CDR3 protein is CAWSVMGDMQYF. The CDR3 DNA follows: TGTGCCTGGAGTGTAATGGGAGATATGCAGTATTTT.

CDR3 in amino acids: CASSDSGFGNTIYF. For the CDR3, the DNA is TGTGCCAGCAGCGACTCAGGGTTTGGAAACACCATATATTTT. The chain employs TRBV9 and TRBJ1-3; possibly TRBD1 for D (5 bases). Between the trimmed V and J ends, which lost 3 bases and 3 bases, there was a span of 10 bases. This CDR3 is built from 14 residues. Germline CDR1 and CDR2: SGDLS and YYNGEE.

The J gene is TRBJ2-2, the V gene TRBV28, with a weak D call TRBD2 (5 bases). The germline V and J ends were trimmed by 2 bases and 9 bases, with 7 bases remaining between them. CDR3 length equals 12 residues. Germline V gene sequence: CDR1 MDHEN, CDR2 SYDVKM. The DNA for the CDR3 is TGTGCCAGCAGTTTAGGAGGCAGGGAGCTGTTTTTT. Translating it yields CASSLGGRELFF. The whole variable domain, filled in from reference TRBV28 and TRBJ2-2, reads DVKVTQSSRYLVKRTGEKVFLECVQDMDHENMFWYRQDPGLGLRLIYFSYDVKMKEKGDIPEGYSVSREKKERFSLILESASTNQTSMYLCASSLGGRELFFGEGSRLTVL.

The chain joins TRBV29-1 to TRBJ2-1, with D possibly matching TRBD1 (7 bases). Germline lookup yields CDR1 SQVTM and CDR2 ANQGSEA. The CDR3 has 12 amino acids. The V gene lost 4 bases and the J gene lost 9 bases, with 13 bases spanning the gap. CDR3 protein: CSVVSGGGEQFF. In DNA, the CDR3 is TGCAGCGTTGTTTCAGGGGGAGGTGAGCAGTTCTTC.

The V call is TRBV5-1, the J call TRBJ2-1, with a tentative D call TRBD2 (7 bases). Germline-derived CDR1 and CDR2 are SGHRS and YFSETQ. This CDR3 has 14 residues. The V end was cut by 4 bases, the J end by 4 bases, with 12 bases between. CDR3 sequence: CASSQGGAYNEQFF. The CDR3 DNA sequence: TGCGCCAGCAGCCAAGGGGGGGCGTACAATGAGCAGTTCTTC. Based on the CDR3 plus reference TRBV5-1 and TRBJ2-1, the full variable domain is KAGVTQTPRYLIKTRGQQVTLSCSPISGHRSVSWYQQTPGQGLQFLFEYFSETQRNKGNFPGRFSGRQFSNSRSEMNVSTLELGDSALYLCASSQGGAYNEQFFGPGTRLTVL.

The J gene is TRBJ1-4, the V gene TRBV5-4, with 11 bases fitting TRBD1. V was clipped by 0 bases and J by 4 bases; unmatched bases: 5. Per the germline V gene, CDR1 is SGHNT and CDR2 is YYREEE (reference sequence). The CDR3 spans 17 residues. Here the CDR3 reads CASSLGTGGAGNEKLFF. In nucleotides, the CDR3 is TGTGCCAGCAGCTTGGGGACAGGGGGCGCGGGTAATGAAAAACTGTTTTTT.

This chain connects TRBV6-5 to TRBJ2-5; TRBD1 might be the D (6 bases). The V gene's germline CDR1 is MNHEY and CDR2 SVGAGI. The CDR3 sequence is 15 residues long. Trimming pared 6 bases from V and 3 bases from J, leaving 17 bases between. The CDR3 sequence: CASSSSGAGEETQYF. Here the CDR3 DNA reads TGTGCCAGCAGCTCCTCAGGGGCAGGGGAAGAGACCCAGTACTTC.

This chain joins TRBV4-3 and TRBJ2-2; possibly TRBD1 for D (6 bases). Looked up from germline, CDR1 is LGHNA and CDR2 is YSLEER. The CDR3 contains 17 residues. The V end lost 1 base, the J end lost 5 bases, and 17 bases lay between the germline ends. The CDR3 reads CASSQGPHRVGTGELFF. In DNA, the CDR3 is TGCGCCAGCAGCCAAGGTCCCCACAGGGTAGGAACCGGGGAGCTGTTTTTT.

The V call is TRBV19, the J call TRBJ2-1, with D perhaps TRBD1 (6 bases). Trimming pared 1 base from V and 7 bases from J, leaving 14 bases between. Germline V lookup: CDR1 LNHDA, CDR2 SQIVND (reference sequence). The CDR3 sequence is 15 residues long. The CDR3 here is CASSIVAVGQNEQFF. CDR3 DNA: TGTGCCAGTAGTATAGTGGCAGTAGGACAGAATGAGCAGTTCTTC. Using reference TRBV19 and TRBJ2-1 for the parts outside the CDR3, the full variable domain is DGGITQSPKYLFRKEGQNVTLSCEQNLNHDAMYWYRQDPGQGLRLIYYSQIVNDFQKGDIAEGYSVSREKKESFPLTVTSAQKNPTAFYLCASSIVAVGQNEQFFGPGTRLTVL.

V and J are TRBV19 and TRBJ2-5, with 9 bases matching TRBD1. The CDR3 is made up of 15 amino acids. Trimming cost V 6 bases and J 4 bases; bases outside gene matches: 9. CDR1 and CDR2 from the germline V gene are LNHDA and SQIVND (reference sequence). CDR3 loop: CASRWGTGSRETQYF. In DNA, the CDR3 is TGTGCCAGTAGATGGGGGACAGGGTCACGAGAGACCCAGTACTTC.

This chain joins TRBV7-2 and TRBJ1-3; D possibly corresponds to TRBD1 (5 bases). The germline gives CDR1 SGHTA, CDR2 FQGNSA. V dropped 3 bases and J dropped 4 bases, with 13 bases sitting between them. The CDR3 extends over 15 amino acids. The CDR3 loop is CASSLVTQGGNTIYF. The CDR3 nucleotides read TGTGCCAGCAGCTTGGTCACGCAGGGAGGAAACACCATATATTTT.

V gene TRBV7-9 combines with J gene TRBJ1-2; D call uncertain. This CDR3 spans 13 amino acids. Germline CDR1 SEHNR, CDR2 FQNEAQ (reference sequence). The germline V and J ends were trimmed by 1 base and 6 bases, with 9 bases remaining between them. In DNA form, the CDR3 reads TGTGCCAGCAGCTTAGACGGGATTAATGGCTACACCTTC. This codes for CASSLDGINGYTF.

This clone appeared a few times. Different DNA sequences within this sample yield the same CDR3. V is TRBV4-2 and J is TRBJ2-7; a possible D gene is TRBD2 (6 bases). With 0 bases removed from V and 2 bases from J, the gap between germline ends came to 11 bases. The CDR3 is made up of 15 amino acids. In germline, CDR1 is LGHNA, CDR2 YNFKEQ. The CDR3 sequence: CASSQDTSLPYEQYF. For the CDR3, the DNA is TGTGCCAGCAGCCAAGATACTAGCTTGCCCTACGAGCAGTACTTC.

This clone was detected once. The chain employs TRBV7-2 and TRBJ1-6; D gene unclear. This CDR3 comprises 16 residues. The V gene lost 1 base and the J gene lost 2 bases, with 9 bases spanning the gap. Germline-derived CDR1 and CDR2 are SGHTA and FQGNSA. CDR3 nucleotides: TGTGCCAGCAGCTTAGGCACAGTTACCTATAATTCACCCCTCCACTTT. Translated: CASSLGTVTYNSPLHF.

The CDR3: CASSVTGLYEQYF. The CDR3 DNA is TGTGCCAGCAGTGTTACAGGTTTATACGAGCAGTACTTC. V and J are TRBV25-1 and TRBJ2-7, with a possible D match to TRBD1 (5 bases). V shed 4 bases and J shed 4 bases, with 11 bases lying between them. The CDR3 is made up of 13 amino acids. Germline assignment: CDR1 MGHDK and CDR2 SYGVNS.

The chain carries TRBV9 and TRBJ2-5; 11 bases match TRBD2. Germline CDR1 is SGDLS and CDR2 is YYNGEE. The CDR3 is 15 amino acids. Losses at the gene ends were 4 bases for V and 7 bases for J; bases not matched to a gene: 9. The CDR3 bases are TGTGCCAGCAGCAGTAGCGGGGGGGCCATAGGGACCCAGTACTTC. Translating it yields CASSSSGGAIGTQYF. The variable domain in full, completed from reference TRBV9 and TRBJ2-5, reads DSGVTQTPKHLITATGQRVTLRCSPRSGDLSVYWYQQSLDQGLQFLIQYYNGEERAKGNILERFSAQQFPDLHSELNLSSLELGDSALYFCASSSSGGAIGTQYFGPGTRLLVL.

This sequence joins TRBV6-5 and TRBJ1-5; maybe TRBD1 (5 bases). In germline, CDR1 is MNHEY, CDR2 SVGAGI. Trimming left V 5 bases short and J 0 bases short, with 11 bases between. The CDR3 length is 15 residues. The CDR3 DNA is TGTGCCAGCAGTCGCGACAGTCATAGCAATCAGCCCCAGCATTTT. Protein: CASSRDSHSNQPQHF.

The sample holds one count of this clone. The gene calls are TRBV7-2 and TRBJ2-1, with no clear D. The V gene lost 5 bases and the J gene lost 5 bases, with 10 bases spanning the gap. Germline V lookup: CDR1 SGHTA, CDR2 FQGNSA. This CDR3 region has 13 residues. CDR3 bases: TGTGCCAGCAGCCAGTCGATCGACAATGAGCAGTTCTTC. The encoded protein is CASSQSIDNEQFF.